This T cell receptor beta chain was found in a study of blood T cell repertoires in COVID-19. Study information: Both acute and convalescent COVID-19 samples were obtained from the United States, Italy and Spain. The analysed material was cDNA or gDNA that came from T cells, B-cell-depleted T cells, or PBMCs.

Germline V gives CDR1 MNHNS, CDR2 SASEGT. The CDR3 is 17 residues long. The V segment lost 4 bases and the J segment 7 bases; nucleotides outside the gene matches: 14. Clones were read by immunoSEQ multiplex PCR, and TCRdb kept only the in-frame ones, dropping some. The table includes 150,000 to 200,000 clones, around 81% detected once. The source of this sequence is an elderly woman with COVID-19, enrolled during active disease. The chain has TRBV6-1 and TRBJ2-1; 9 bases align to TRBD1. Sequencing was done on a sample of peripheral blood. CDR3 residues: CASSAERTGAKGNEQFF. The CDR3 DNA reads as TGTGCCAGCAGTGCGGAAAGGACAGGGGCTAAAGGGAATGAGCAGTTCTTC.